Shown below are 10 T cell receptor beta chains from a single sample sequenced in a study of blood T cell repertoires in COVID-19. Assay used: immunoSEQ multiplex PCR; TCRdb lists only in-frame clones, some missing. The table has 260,000 or so clones, around 82% seen once. Source material: peripheral blood. The source of these receptors is a human donor in a cohort sampled during active COVID-19.

V usage is TRBV5-1 and J usage is TRBJ1-6; D perhaps matches TRBD1 (5 bases). The V gene's germline CDR1 is SGHRS and CDR2 YFSETQ. Deletions cut 4 bases from V and 4 bases from J, with 9 bases between. This CDR3 has 14 residues. CDR3: CASSMDTYNSPLHF. CDR3 nucleotide sequence: TGCGCCAGCAGCATGGACACATATAATTCACCCCTCCACTTT.

The rearrangement joins TRBV20-1 to TRBJ2-4, with D possibly TRBD2 on 6 matching bases. The V gene lost 3 bases and the J gene lost 6 bases, with 21 bases spanning the gap. Germline V gene data show CDR1 as DFQATT and CDR2 as SNEGSKA (reference sequence). There are 16 residues in the CDR3. The CDR3 sequence: CSASGGSSAVTNIQYF. In DNA form, the CDR3 reads TGCAGTGCTAGTGGGGGATCTAGCGCAGTAACAAACATTCAGTACTTC.

V and J are TRBV19 and TRBJ2-2; the D gene is possibly TRBD1 (5 bases). Germline loops: CDR1 LNHDA, CDR2 SQIVND (reference sequence). The V end was cut by 4 bases, the J end by 5 bases, with 11 bases between. This CDR3 is built from 14 residues. This CDR3 reads CASSRTFGTGELFF. CDR3 nucleotides: TGTGCCAGTAGTAGGACATTCGGGACCGGGGAGCTGTTTTTT.

The chain uses TRBV9 and TRBJ1-2; 11 bases match TRBD1. Per germline, CDR1 SGDLS and CDR2 YYNGEE. This CDR3 comprises 16 residues. The V and J ends lost 3 bases and 4 bases, in that order; junction bases with no gene match: 8. The CDR3 reads CASSGRTGGSFYGYTF. Written as DNA, the CDR3 is TGTGCCAGCAGCGGTCGGACAGGGGGCTCTTTCTATGGCTACACCTTC.

This clone was seen a handful of times. V gene TRBV4-1 combines with J gene TRBJ2-7; 10 nucleotides line up with TRBD2. Germline CDR1 reads MGHRA; CDR2 reads YSYEKL. The V gene end was trimmed by 1 base and the J gene end by 9 bases; junction bases not matched to a gene: 9. The length of the CDR3 is 15 residues. In DNA, the CDR3 is TGCGCCAGCAGCCAAGTTCTAGCGGGAGATGGTGGGCAGTACTTC. Protein sequence: CASSQVLAGDGGQYF.

The chain joins TRBV3-1 (or the pseudogene TRBV3-2) to TRBJ1-1; 10 bases map to TRBD1. Per the germline V gene, CDR1 is LGHDT and CDR2 is YNNKEL (reference sequence). This CDR3 spans 14 amino acids. Trimming cost V 4 bases and J 5 bases; bases outside gene matches: 4. DNA for the CDR3: TGTGCCAGCAGCCGGGGGACAGGGGAGACTGAAGCTTTCTTT. It yields the protein CASSRGTGETEAFF.

The V and J genes are TRBV28 and TRBJ1-2; 9 positions match TRBD1. The CDR3 is 14 residues long. Trimming cost V 3 bases and J 5 bases; bases outside gene matches: 4. Germline V CDR1 and CDR2: MDHEN, SYDVKM. CDR3 in DNA: TGTGCCAGCAGTTTTAGGACAGGGGTGTATGGCTACACCTTC. Its protein product is CASSFRTGVYGYTF.

The count of this clone is one. The chain uses TRBV28 and TRBJ2-3, with 8 nucleotides matching TRBD2. Per germline, CDR1 MDHEN and CDR2 SYDVKM. Trimming took 6 bases from V and 3 from J; bases not matched to a gene: 8. The CDR3 length is 15 residues. The CDR3 region is CASSLRGGGTDTQYF. The DNA of the CDR3 is TGTGCCAGCAGCCTACGGGGGGGCGGTACAGATACGCAGTATTTT.

This chain joins TRBV18 and TRBJ1-2; 12 bases fit TRBD1. This CDR3 has 18 residues. CDR1 KGHSH and CDR2 LQKENI come from the germline V gene. J lost 6 bases, V lost 6 bases, and 17 bases had no gene match. CDR3 DNA: TGTGCCAGCTCCCCGCAGAATCCGGGACAGGGGGCGAGTGATGGCTACACCTTC. It codes for CASSPQNPGQGASDGYTF.

V gene TRBV28 combines with J gene TRBJ1-3; D call uncertain. Germline V CDR1 and CDR2: MDHEN, SYDVKM. The CDR3 covers 14 residues. Trimming shortened V by 10 bases and J by 0 bases, and 13 bases separated the two germline ends. This CDR3 is CATQTQHSGNTIYF. As DNA, the CDR3 is TGTGCCACACAGACACAGCACTCTGGAAACACCATATATTTT.